This T cell receptor beta chain was identified in a study of PD-L1 blockade in urothelial cancer. Some clones are missing from TCRdb's copy, which holds only in-frame ones; the method was immunoSEQ multiplex PCR. The sample gives about 52,000 clones, around 82% of which show up once; 5% to 6% is in the top ten. V lost 1 base and J 4 bases, leaving 7 bases between the germline ends. Germline V lookup: CDR1 SGHDN, CDR2 FVKESK. The CDR3 is made up of 13 amino acids. V is TRBV14 and J is TRBJ1-2; D may be TRBD1 (6 bases). Sequenced material: PBMCs, taken around atezolizumab (anti-PD-L1) treatment. The clonotype was recovered from a man between 40 and 49 years old with urothelial cancer. CDR3 in amino acids: CASSQGQAYGYTF. For the CDR3, the DNA is TGTGCCAGCAGCCAAGGACAGGCCTATGGCTACACCTTC.